This T cell receptor beta chain was sequenced in a study of T cells expressing NK-cell markers. Overall study context: Obtained from sorted CD3+CD56+NKG2C+, CD3+CD56+NKG2C- and CD3+CD56-NKG2C+ T cells were the TCR beta repertoires. Study-wide results and caveats: For a few donors, these clonotypes were likewise the leading ones in the CD3+CD56-NKG2C+ fraction. NKG2C+ dominant clonotypes from 5 to 7 donors made up roughly 1.0-7.5% of CD8+ T cells.

Remarks on this clonotype: Antigen unknown.

In germline, CDR1 is SGHRS, CDR2 YFSETQ. There are 14 residues in the CDR3. 5'RACE template switching built TCR beta cDNA with unique molecular identifiers. TCRdb reanalyzed the 5' RACE reads, giving one entry per CDR3 protein sequence and no DNA. The table lists some 140,000 distinct CDR3 sequences. The receptor was isolated from a woman aged 45 to 65 in good health. Material: blood T cells: a sorted CD56 or NKG2C T cell subset, CD4+ or CD8+ T cells, or bulk PBMC T cells (not recorded which). The chain joins TRBV5-1 to TRBJ2-3; TCRdb indicates TRBD2, and absent DNA this call remains unverified. The CDR3: CASSFSGNTDTQYF. The complete variable domain, with remaining parts taken from reference TRBV5-1 and TRBJ2-3, reads KAGVTQTPRYLIKTRGQQVTLSCSPISGHRSVSWYQQTPGQGLQFLFEYFSETQRNKGNFPGRFSGRQFSNSRSEMNVSTLELGDSALYLCASSFSGNTDTQYFGPGTRLTVL.